This T cell receptor beta chain was documented in a study of shared clonotypes between healthy human individuals. The repertoire was sequenced with immunoSEQ multiplex PCR; TCRdb's copy has only in-frame clones and lacks some. The sample lists about 2.3 million clones, over 85% occurring once. CDR3 length equals 17 residues. CDR1 and CDR2 (germline): ENHRY, SYGVKD. V was cut by 0 bases and J by 0 bases, with 12 bases left in between. V gene TRBV10-3 combines with J gene TRBJ2-1; tentative D call: TRBD2 (5 bases). The clonotype comes from a man aged 18-30 years in good health. Some clones in this sample may be carry-over from other donors' samples. The sample comprised naive CD4+ T cells from PBMCs. The subset: CD45RA+ positively selected. The CDR3 DNA reads TGTGCCATCAGTGAGTCGACTCGGGGAAGCTCCTACAATGAGCAGTTCTTC. It translates to CAISESTRGSSYNEQFF.